This T cell receptor beta chain was documented in a study of blood T cell repertoires in COVID-19. The wider study: Both acute and convalescent COVID-19 samples were obtained from the United States, Italy and Spain. The cDNA or gDNA used as material had been derived from T cells, B-cell-depleted T cells, or PBMCs.

The count of this clone is one. In the authors' methods: Amplification with reference gene primers provided the estimates of nucleated cell counts. TCRdb keeps only in-frame clones here, not all; method: immunoSEQ multiplex PCR. V and J calls and clone size follow that table, whereas D and trimming were derived from the DNA. The profile covers 64,000 or so clones, with 65% to 80% appearing a single time and roughly 10% taken by the ten largest. In germline, CDR1 is MDHEN, CDR2 SYDVKM. Trimming took 7 bases from V and 6 from J; bases not matched to a gene: 18. The CDR3 contains 16 residues. The sequencing input was peripheral blood. The chain carries TRBV28 and TRBJ2-7, with 7 bases fitting TRBD2. The sequence was collected from a human donor in a cohort sampled during active COVID-19. The CDR3 bases are TGTGCCAGCACCTCCCGGGTCGGGCGGGGGAGGGGCGAGCAGTACTTC. It is translated as CASTSRVGRGRGEQYF.